The T cell receptor beta chain under discussion was sequenced for a study of T cell repertoires in cytomegalovirus infection. Per germline, CDR1 SGHTA and CDR2 FQGNSA. CDR3 size: 15 residues. V lost 4 bases and J lost 2, with 15 bases in between. TCRdb redid the calling of the reads with MiXCR, one entry per CDR3 protein. The top ten hold over 40% of the sample, which has some 240,000 distinct CDR3 sequences, over 15% seen once. Study-wide results and caveats: It was HLA-C-restricted CMV-specific TCR beta clonotypes that dominated the response ex vivo.

This clonotype was detected ten times or more. Its antigen is unidentified. The sample was CD8+ T cells from PBMCs. This TCR was recovered from a human donor in good health (CMV status not recorded). Some clones in this sample may be carry-over from other donors' samples. V and J are TRBV7-2 and TRBJ2-7; D uncertain. This CDR3 is CASSSYGGTTYEQYF. CDR3 nucleotide sequence: TGTGCCAGCAGCTCCTACGGCGGCACCACCTACGAGCAGTACTTC.